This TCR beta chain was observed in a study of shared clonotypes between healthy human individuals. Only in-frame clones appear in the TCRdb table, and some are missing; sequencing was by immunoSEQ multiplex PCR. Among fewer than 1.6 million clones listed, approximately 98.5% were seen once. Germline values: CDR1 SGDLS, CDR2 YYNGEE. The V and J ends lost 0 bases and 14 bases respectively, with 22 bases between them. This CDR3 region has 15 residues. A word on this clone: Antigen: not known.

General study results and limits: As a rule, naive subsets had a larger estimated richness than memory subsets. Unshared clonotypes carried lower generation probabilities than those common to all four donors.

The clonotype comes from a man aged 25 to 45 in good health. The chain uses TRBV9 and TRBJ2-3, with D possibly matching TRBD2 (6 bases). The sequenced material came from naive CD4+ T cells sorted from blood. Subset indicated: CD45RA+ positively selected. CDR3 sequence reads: CASSVEGGAYALPYF. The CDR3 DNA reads TGTGCCAGCAGCGTAGAAGGAGGGGCCTACGCTCTTCCGTATTTT.